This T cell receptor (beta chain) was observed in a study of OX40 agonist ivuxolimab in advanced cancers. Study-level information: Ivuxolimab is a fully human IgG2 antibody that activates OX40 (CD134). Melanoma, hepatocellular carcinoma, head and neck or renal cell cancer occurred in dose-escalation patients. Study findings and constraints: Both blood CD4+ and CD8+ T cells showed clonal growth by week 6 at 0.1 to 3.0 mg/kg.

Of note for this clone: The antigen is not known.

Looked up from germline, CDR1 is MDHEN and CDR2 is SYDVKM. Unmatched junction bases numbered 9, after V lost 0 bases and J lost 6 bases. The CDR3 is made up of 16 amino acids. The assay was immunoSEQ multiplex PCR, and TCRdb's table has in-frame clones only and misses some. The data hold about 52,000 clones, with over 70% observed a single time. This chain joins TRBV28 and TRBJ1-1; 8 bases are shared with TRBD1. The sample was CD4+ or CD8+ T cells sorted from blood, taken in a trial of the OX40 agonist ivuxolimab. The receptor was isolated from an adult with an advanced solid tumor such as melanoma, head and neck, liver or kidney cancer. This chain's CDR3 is CASSLWSDRGASEAFF. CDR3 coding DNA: TGTGCCAGCAGTTTATGGTCCGACAGGGGAGCATCTGAAGCTTTCTTT.